This TCR beta chain was sequenced in a study of beta chain features in type 1 diabetes. Germline V gives CDR1 SQVTM, CDR2 ANQGSEA. V was shortened by 7 bases and J by 4 bases, with 14 bases between the two germline ends. The CDR3 spans 12 residues. This clone was counted between two and nine times. Its antigen is as yet unknown. Every isolated RNA sample was fully reverse transcribed, so sequencing captured expressed TCRB transcripts. Sequencing used immunoSEQ multiplex PCR; TCRdb keeps in-frame clones, though not all of them. The data hold around 150,000 clones, with 9% observed a single time. Study observations and caveats: TCRB CDR3s from Type 1 diabetes patients were moderately but significantly shorter in all four CD4+ subsets.

Material for sequencing was central memory CD4+ T cells from blood. V usage is TRBV29-1 and J usage is TRBJ2-7, with a tentative D call TRBD1 (6 bases). The origin of this receptor is a woman younger than 45 with type 1 diabetes. CDR3 loop: CSGGVGAYEQYF. The CDR3 DNA reads as TGCAGCGGCGGAGTGGGGGCGTACGAGCAGTACTTC.